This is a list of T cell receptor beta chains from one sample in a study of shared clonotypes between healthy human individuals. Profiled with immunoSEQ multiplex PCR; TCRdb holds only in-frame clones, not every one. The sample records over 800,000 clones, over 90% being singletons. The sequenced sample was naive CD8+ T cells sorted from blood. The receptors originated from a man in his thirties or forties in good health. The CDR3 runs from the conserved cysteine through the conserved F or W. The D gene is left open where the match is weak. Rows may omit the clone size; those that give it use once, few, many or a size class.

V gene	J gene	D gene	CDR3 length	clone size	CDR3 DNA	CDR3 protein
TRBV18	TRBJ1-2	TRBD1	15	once	TGTGCCAGCTCACCACCGACAGGGGGAAATTTTGGCTACACCTTC	CASSPPTGGNFGYTF
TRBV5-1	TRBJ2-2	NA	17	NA	TGCGCCAGCAGCTTGGCGGACCCCCTTCCAGACACCGGGGAGCTGTTTTTT	CASSLADPLPDTGELFF
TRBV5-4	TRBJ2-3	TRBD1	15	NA	TGTGCCAGCACCTATGACAGGGCTTACACAGATACGCAGTATTTT	CASTYDRAYTDTQYF
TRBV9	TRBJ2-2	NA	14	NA	TGTGCCAGCAGCCTAGGTGGGAACACCGGGGAGCTGTTTTTT	CASSLGGNTGELFF
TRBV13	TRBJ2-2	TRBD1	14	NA	TGTGCCAGCAGCCAGGGGGCCGGGACCGGGGAGCTGTTTTTT	CASSQGAGTGELFF
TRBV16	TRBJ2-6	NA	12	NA	TGTGCCAGCAGCAGGGGGGCCAACGTCCTGACTTTC	CASSRGANVLTF
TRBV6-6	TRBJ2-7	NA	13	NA	TGTGCCAGCATGGGGGACACCTCCTACGAGCAGTACTTC	CASMGDTSYEQYF
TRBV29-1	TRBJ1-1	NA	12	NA	TGCAGCGTTGAAGAATTAAACACTGAAGCTTTCTTT	CSVEELNTEAFF
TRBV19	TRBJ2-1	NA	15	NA	TGTGCCAGTAGTATAATCTTAGACTCCTACAATGAGCAGTTCTTC	CASSIILDSYNEQFF
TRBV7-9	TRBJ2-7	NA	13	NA	TGTGCCAGCAGCATACAGGACTCCTACGAGCAGTACTTC	CASSIQDSYEQYF
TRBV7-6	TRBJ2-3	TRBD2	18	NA	TGTGCCAGCAGCTTAGAGAACCTAGCGGGGACTAGCACAGATACGCAGTATTTT	CASSLENLAGTSTDTQYF
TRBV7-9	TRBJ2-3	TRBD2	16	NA	TGTGCCAGCAGCGGTGTGGTGGCGGGAGGTATGGATACGCAGTATTTT	CASSGVVAGGMDTQYF
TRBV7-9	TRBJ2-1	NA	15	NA	TGTGCCAGCAGCTTTCCAGCCGTTTTTAACAATGAGCAGTTCTTC	CASSFPAVFNNEQFF
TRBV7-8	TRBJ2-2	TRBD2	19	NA	TGTGCCAGCAGCTTCGATCTTAGACTAGCGGGAGTTAGCACCGGGGAGCTGTTTTTT	CASSFDLRLAGVSTGELFF
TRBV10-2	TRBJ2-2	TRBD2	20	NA	TGCGCCAGCAGTGACCCCCGCGTGGGCGGGAGAGGTGGGAACACCGGGGAGCTGTTTTTT	CASSDPRVGGRGGNTGELFF
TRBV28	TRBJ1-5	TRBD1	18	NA	TGTGCCAGCAGTTTCGAGGGACAGGGAACTTATAGCAATCAGCCCCAGCATTTT	CASSFEGQGTYSNQPQHF
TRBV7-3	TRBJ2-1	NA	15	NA	TGTGCCAGCAGCTTGACGGCTAACTCCTACAATGAGCAGTTCTTC	CASSLTANSYNEQFF
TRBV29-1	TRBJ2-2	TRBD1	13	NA	TGCAGCGTTCAGGGGGCGTACACCGGGGAGCTGTTTTTT	CSVQGAYTGELFF
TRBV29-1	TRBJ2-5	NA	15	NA	TGCAGCGTTGAATCGCTGACATGGGGTAAAGAGACCCAGTACTTC	CSVESLTWGKETQYF
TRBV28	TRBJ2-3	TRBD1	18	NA	TGTGCCAGCAACGACCCCAGGCTCGACAGGGATCGAACAGATACGCAGTATTTT	CASNDPRLDRDRTDTQYF
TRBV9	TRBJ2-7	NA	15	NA	TGTGCCAGCAGCGTAGGAGGGGGACGCTCCTACGAGCAGTACTTC	CASSVGGGRSYEQYF
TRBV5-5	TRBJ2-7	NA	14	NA	TGTGCCAGCAGCTTCGTAATTTTCACCTACGAGCAGTACTTC	CASSFVIFTYEQYF
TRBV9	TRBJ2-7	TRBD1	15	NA	TGTGCCAGCAGCAAAACCGGGACAGCTGAATACGAGCAGTACTTC	CASSKTGTAEYEQYF
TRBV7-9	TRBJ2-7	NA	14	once	TGTGCCAGCAGCCCGCTAGGGGGGACCTACGAGCAGTACTTC	CASSPLGGTYEQYF
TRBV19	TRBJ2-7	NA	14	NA	TGTGCCAGTAGTATCGTGGGGGCCTCCTACGAGCAGTACTTC	CASSIVGASYEQYF
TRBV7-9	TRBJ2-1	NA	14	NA	TGTGCCAGCAGCTTAGCAACGGGCTACAATGAGCAGTTCTTC	CASSLATGYNEQFF
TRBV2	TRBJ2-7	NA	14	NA	TGTGCCAGCAGGAAAAGACCCGAAACCTACGAGCAGTACTTC	CASRKRPETYEQYF
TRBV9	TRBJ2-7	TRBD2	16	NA	TGTGCCAGCAGCGCCGACCCGACTAGCATCAGCTACGAGCAGTACTTC	CASSADPTSISYEQYF
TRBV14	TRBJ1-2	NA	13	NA	TGTGCCAGCAGCCTGGGTGGCAGGAGAGGCTACACCTTC	CASSLGGRRGYTF
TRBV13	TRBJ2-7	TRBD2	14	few	TGTGCCAGCAGCAGCGAGCGGGAGTGGTATCAGCAGTACTTC	CASSSEREWYQQYF
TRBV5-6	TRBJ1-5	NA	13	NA	TGTGCCAGCAGCTTGGGGGGAAGTCAGCCCCAGCATTTT	CASSLGGSQPQHF
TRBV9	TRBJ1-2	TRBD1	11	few	TGTGCCACCTCAGGGGGCCATGGCTACACCTTC	CATSGGHGYTF
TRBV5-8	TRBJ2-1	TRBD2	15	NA	TGTGCCAGCAGCTTGGGACTAGCGGGAGACGATGAGCAGTTCTTC	CASSLGLAGDDEQFF
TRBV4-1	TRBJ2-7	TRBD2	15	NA	TGCGCCAGCAGCCCGCGACTAGCGGGAATATACGAGCAGTACTTC	CASSPRLAGIYEQYF
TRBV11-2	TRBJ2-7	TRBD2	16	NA	TGTGCCAGCAGCTCCTTCCTAGCGGACCGCTCCTACGAGCAGTACTTC	CASSSFLADRSYEQYF
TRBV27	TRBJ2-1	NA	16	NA	TGTGCCAGCAGTCCACGAACTAGTTCGGGGTACAATGAGCAGTTCTTC	CASSPRTSSGYNEQFF
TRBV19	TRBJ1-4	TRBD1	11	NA	TGTGCCAGTACCTCGACAGGGGAACTGTTTTTT	CASTSTGELFF